This TCR beta chain was identified in a study of tumor and adjacent non-tumor tissue in lung cancer (dated by TCRdb to 2016 to 2018). Concerning the study at large: Of the cohort, eleven to twelve patients had adenocarcinoma, 2 had squamous cell carcinoma and 1 had small cell lung cancer. TCRbeta CDR3 sequencing was performed on roughly 27 paired specimens, with one tumor sample and one normal lung sample collected per patient. Sequencing generated a total of some 130 million productive TCRbeta reads, averaging around 4.2 million reads per sample. Ages among the roughly 15 patients ranged from about 31 to 80 years, there were some 10 men and 5 women, and disease was at TNM stage I to III. Using bulk TCRbeta repertoires from under 17 lung cancer patients, the study set lung tumor tissue side by side with matched distant non-tumor lung tissue. General findings and caveats noted by the study authors: Neither the sequencing platform nor unique molecular identifiers are mentioned in the methods. Because peripheral blood was not sequenced, the blood TCRbeta repertoires of the lung cancer patients in the study went unexamined. The top 100 clones accounted for a significantly larger cumulative portion of the repertoire in normal lung than in tumor tissue. Only approximately 16 patients were included in the cohort, and the need for larger samples and more detailed clinical data was noted by the authors. TCR diversity (inverse Simpson) was significantly higher in tumor than in normal lung tissue (approximately 440 vs 150, P = 0.0075, Mann-Whitney U test). Significantly higher TCR diversity was found in younger patients, and higher tumor TCR diversity was associated with shorter overall and disease-free survival.

Preparation of the library involved multiplex PCR. Sequencing relied on an Illumina HiSeq 2500. TCRbeta libraries were constructed through three rounds of nested PCR with primers (Table S4) according to protocols modified from ARM-PCR. Before sequencing, PCR products of 200-500 bp were excised from the gel and purified with the QIAquick gel extraction kit. In the original analysis: Reads were cleaned using Trimmomatic, were merged into complete CDR3 sequences using FLASH, and were assigned to V(D)J germline segments using MiTCR. Clonal diversity was computed as the inverse Simpson's index with VDJtools. In-frame sequences lacking a premature stop codon were counted as productive reads. Starting from the raw public reads, TCRdb applied fastp trimming at Q25, assembled clones with MiXCR and retained in-frame beta chains. Every entry covers one CDR3 protein and lists the most common genes and DNA from its rows. The V and J calls were not made by the authors but by TCRdb's processing. The sample table records 94,000 or so distinct CDR3 sequences; roughly 77% of these occur just once. The top ten clones comprise 21% of the sample.

There are many counts of this clonotype. It has no known antigen specificity. Per-base qualities were not stored, and no clone one base away is much larger. The germline V gene specifies SGHAT as CDR1 and FQNNGV as CDR2. Spanning cysteine to phenylalanine, the CDR3 consists of 14 amino acids. Only CDR3 DNA is held: 42 bases, read in frame from base 1. V is shortened by 3 bases, J by 5 bases, and the region joining them spans 12 bases. Bulk unsorted tissue served as the source for RNA extraction, and RNA quality was assessed using a NanoDrop ND-1000 and an Agilent 2100. Distant non-tumor tissue taken more than 3 cm from the tumor edge was used as the normal lung sample. Donors were newly diagnosed lung cancer patients admitted for thoracic surgery in China between August and November 2014, without prior chemotherapy. Anyone who had undergone radiotherapy or chemotherapy before, or who had another cancer at the same time, was left out of the study. Surgical tissue pieces of 1-2 cm3 were preserved in RNAlater solution and stored at -80 °C until use.

This TCR came from a woman between 50 and 59 years old with non-small cell lung cancer. Sequences were obtained from distant non-tumor lung tissue. The chain employs TRBV11-2 and TRBJ2-3; TRBD2 might be the D gene, on 5 matching bases. CDR3 protein: CASSFPFEGDTQYF. The DNA sequence is given as TGTGCCAGCAGCTTCCCCTTCGAGGGAGATACGCAGTATTTT.